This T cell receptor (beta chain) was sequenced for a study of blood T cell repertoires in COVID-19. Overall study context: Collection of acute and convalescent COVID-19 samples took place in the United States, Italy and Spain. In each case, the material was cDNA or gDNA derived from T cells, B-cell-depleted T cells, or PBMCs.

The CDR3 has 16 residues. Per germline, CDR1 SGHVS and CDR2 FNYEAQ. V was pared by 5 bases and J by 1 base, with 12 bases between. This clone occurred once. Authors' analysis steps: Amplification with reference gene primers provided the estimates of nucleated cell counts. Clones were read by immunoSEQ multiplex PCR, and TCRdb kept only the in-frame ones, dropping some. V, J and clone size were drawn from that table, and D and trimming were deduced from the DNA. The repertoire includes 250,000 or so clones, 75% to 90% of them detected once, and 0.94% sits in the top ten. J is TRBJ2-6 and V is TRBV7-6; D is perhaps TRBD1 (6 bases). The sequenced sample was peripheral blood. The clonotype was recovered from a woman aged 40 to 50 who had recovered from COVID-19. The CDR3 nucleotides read TGTGCCAGCAGCACAAACAGGGTATCTGGGGCCAACGTCCTGACTTTC. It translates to CASSTNRVSGANVLTF. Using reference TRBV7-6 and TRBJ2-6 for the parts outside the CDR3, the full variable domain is GAGVSQSPRYKVTKRGQDVALRCDPISGHVSLYWYRQALGQGPEFLTYFNYEAQQDKSGLPNDRFSAERPEGSISTLTIQRTEQRDSAMYRCASSTNRVSGANVLTFGAGSRLTVL.